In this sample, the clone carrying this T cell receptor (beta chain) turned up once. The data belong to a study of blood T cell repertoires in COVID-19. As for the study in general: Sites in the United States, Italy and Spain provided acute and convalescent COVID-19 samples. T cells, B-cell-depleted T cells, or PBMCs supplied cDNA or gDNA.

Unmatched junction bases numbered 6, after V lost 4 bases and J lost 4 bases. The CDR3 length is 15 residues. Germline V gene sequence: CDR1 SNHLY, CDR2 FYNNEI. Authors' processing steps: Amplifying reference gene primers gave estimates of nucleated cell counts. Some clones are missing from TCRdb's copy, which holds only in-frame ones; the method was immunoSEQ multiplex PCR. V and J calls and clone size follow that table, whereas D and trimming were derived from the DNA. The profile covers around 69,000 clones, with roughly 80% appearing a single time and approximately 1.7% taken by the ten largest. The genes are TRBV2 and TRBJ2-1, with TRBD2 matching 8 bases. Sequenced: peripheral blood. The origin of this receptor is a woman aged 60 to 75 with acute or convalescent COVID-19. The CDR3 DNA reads TGTGCCAGCAGTGGCAATAGCGGGGTATACAATGAGCAGTTCTTC. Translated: CASSGNSGVYNEQFF.